This note documents a single T cell receptor beta chain sequence. Its antigen is as yet unknown. V shed 5 bases and J shed 0 bases, with 23 bases lying between them. CDR3 length equals 19 residues. These data come from a study of T-cell reconstitution after alpha-beta-depleted transplantation in children. The study's findings and limits: Alpha-beta T cells present about two months after transplant were reported to originate from several hundred expanded graft clones. T-cell numbers and diversity, one year after transplant, stemmed largely from T cells that were newly produced. Surviving recipient cells, namely T cells and thymic progenitors, were the source of high day-60 TCRbeta diversity in some patients.

A TCRbeta library incorporating unique molecular identifiers was prepared. Via MiXCR, TCRdb re-called the PCR reads, giving one row per CDR3 protein. The sample shows fewer than 550,000 distinct CDR3 sequences, around 10% of them seen only once. The source was PBMCs, mostly from graft donor cells, collected 180 days after TCRalphabeta/CD19-depleted stem cell transplant. This sequence originates from a female patient aged 2-10 years who had a stem cell transplant for aplastic anemia, so the T cells may come from the graft donor. J is TRBJ1-5 and V is TRBV12-3 or TRBV12-4; D may be TRBD1 (6 bases). The CDR3 here is CASSILSIDRLHSNQPQHF. The CDR3 DNA is TGTGCCAGCAGTATTCTCTCCATCGACAGGCTTCATAGCAATCAGCCCCAGCATTTT.